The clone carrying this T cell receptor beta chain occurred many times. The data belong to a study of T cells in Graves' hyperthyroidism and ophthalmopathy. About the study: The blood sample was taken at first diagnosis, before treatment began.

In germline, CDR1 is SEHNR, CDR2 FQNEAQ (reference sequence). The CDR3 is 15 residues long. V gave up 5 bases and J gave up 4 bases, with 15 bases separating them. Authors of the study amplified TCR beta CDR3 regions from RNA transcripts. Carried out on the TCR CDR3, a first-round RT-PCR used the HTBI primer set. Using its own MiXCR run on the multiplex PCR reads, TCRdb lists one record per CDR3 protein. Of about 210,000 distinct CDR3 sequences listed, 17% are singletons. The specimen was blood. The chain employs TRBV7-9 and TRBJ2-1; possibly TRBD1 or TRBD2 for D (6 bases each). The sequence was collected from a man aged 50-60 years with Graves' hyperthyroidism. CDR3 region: CASSPGASRYNEQFF. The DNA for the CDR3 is TGTGCCAGCAGCCCGGGGGCTAGCAGATACAATGAGCAGTTCTTC.